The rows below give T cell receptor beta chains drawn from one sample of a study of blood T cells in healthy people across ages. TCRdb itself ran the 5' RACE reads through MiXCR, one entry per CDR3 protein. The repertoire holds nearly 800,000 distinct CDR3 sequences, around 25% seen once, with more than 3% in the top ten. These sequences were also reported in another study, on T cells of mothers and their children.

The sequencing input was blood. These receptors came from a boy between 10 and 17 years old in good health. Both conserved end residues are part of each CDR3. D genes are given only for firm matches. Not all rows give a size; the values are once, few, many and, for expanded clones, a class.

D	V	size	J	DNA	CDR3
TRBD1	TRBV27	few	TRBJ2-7	TGTGCCAGCAGCGGGACAGGGGGGATGTACTTC	CASSGTGGMYF
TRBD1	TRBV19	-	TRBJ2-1	TGTGCCAGTAGTCCCGGGACAGGGGGCTTCAATGAGCAGTTCTTC	CASSPGTGGFNEQFF
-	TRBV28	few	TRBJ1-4	TGTGCCAGCAGTTTATACTCGTACAGGACTCTAACTAATGAAAAACTGTTTTTT	CASSLYSYRTLTNEKLFF
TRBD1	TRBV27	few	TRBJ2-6	TGTGCCAGCAGGAGACAGGGCACTGGGGCCAACGTCCTGACTTTC	CASRRQGTGANVLTF
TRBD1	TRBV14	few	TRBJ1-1	TGTGCCAGCAGCTACCAGACAGGGCCGAACACTGAAGCTTTCTTT	CASSYQTGPNTEAFF
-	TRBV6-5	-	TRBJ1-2	TGTGCCAGCAGTCCGACGGTTAACTATGGCTACACCTTC	CASSPTVNYGYTF
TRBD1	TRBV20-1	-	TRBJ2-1	TGCAGTGCTAGTGATCCCTCGGACAGGAGCTCCTACAATGAGCAGTTCTTC	CSASDPSDRSSYNEQFF
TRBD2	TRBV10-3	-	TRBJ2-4	TGTGCCATCAGTTCCCCGACTAGCGGGGGAAACATTCAGTACTTC	CAISSPTSGGNIQYF
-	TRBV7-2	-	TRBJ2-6	TGTGCCAGCAGCTTAGCGCCAGGGGCTGGGGCCAACGTCCTGACTTTC	CASSLAPGAGANVLTF
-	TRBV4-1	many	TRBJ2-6	TGCGCCAGCAGCCAAGATCAGGGTTCTGGGGCCAACGTCCTGACTTTC	CASSQDQGSGANVLTF
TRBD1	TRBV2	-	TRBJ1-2	TGTGCCAGATACAATCCGGACAGGGACAATGGCTACACCTTC	CARYNPDRDNGYTF
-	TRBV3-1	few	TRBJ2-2	TGTGCCAGCAGCCATTGGGGAGCTGCAAACACCGGGGAGCTGTTTTTT	CASSHWGAANTGELFF
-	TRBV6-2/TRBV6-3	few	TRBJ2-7	TGTGCCAGCAGTTCCCTCTTATATGGGGACGAGCAGTACTTC	CASSSLLYGDEQYF
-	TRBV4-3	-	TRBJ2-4	TGCGCCAGCAGTCCCGACAGATACAAAAACATTCAGTACTTC	CASSPDRYKNIQYF
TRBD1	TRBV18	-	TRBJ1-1	TGTGCCAGCTCACTAGGGACAGACACTGAAGCTTTCTTT	CASSLGTDTEAFF
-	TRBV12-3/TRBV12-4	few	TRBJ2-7	TGTGCCAGCAGTTTTAGTCAGACCTCCTACGAGCAGTACTTC	CASSFSQTSYEQYF
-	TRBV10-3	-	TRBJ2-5	TGTGCCATCTCAGGGGAGGGGATCGGGGAGACCCAGTACTTC	CAISGEGIGETQYF
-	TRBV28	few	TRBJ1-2	TGTGCCAGCAGTTCCATTCTGAAGGGGAACTATGGCTACACCTTC	CASSSILKGNYGYTF
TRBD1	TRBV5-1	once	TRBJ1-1	TGCGCCAGCAGATATAGGACAGGGCCGGATATGGGGAACACTGAAGCTTTCTTT	CASRYRTGPDMGNTEAFF
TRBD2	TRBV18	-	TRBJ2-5	TGTGCCAGCTCCGCAACTAGCGGGAGGGCCTTCTACGTGCAGTACTTC	CASSATSGRAFYVQYF
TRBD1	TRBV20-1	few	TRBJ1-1	TGCAGTGCTGACAGGGGGATGAACACTGAAGCTTTCTTT	CSADRGMNTEAFF
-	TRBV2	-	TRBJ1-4	TGTGCCAGCTTCCGGGACTCCGATGAAAAACTGTTTTTT	CASFRDSDEKLFF
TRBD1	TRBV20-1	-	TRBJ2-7	TGCAGTGCTAGAGGGGGACAGGGGGTGTACGAGCAGTACTTC	CSARGGQGVYEQYF
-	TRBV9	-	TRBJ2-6	TGTGCCAGCAGCGTAGAGCCTACGTCTGGGGCCAACGTCCTGACTTTC	CASSVEPTSGANVLTF
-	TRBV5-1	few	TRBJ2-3	TGCGCCAGCAGCTCGGACATCCCGAGCACAGATACGCAGTATTTT	CASSSDIPSTDTQYF
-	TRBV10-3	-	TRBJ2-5	TGTGCCATCAGAAAACAGGGGGGGCAAGAGACCCAGTACTTC	CAIRKQGGQETQYF
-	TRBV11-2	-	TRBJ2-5	TGTGCCAGCAGCTTACCCCGGGAGTGGGAGACCCAGTACTTC	CASSLPREWETQYF
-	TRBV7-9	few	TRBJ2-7	TGTGCCAGCAGCTCGGTTTTCCACGAGCAGTACTTC	CASSSVFHEQYF
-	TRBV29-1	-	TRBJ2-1	TGCAGCGTTGACAGGGGACACTACAATGAGCAGTTCTTC	CSVDRGHYNEQFF
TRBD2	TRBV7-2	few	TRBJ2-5	TGTGCCAGCAGCTCGTCTAGCGGGAGTGGGGAGACCCAGTACTTC	CASSSSSGSGETQYF
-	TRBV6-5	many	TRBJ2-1	TGTGCCAGCAGTAGGGGGGATGAGCAGTTCTTC	CASSRGDEQFF
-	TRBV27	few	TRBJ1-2	TGTGCCAGCAGTTTGGGGCCAGTCTATGGCTACACCTTC	CASSLGPVYGYTF
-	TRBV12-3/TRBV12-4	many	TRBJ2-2	TGTGCCAGCAGTCGGGGGACAGCGAACACCGGGGAGCTGTTTTTT	CASSRGTANTGELFF
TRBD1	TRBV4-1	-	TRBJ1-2	TGCGCCACCACACCGAGGCAGGGGGTGAGTGGCTACACCTTC	CATTPRQGVSGYTF
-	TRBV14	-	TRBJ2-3	TGTGCCAGCAGCCTATTCGGAGGTGGAGATACGCAGTATTTT	CASSLFGGGDTQYF
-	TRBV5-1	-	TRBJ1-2	TGCGCCAGCAGCTTGGGCGGGTGGGTGAACTATGGCTACACCTTC	CASSLGGWVNYGYTF
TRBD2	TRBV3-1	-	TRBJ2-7	TGTGCCAGCAGCCAAGCACTAGCGGGAGTAGGAGAGCAGTACTTC	CASSQALAGVGEQYF
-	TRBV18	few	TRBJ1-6	TGTGCCAGCTCACCAATGGGGCCCGCTAATTCACCCCTCCACTTT	CASSPMGPANSPLHF
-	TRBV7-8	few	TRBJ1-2	TGTGCCAGCAGCCCCGGTCAGAGGGGCCTTAACTATGGCTACACCTTC	CASSPGQRGLNYGYTF
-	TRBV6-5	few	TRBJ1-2	TGTGCCAGCAGTTACATCCGACAGTTATGGAACTATGGCTACACCTTC	CASSYIRQLWNYGYTF
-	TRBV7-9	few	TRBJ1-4	TGTGCCAGCAGCTGGACAGCGTCATCCCCAAATGAAAAACTGTTTTTT	CASSWTASSPNEKLFF
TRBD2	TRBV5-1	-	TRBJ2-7	TGCGCCAGCAGCTTGGCGGGGGGTGACTACGAGCAGTACTTC	CASSLAGGDYEQYF
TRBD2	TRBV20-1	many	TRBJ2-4	TGCAGTGCTAGTGCACCCGAGGAGCGGGGGGGCATTCAGTACTTC	CSASAPEERGGIQYF
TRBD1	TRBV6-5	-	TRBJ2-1	TGTGCCAGCAGTTACTGGGACAGGGGCAATGAGCAGTTCTTC	CASSYWDRGNEQFF
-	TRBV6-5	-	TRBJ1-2	TGTGCCAGCACCGGGGTGAATTTACGGGGAGGCTACACCTTC	CASTGVNLRGGYTF
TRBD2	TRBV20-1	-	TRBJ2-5	TGCAGTGGAAACGGACTAGCGGGGGCAGCCCGCCAAGAGACCCAGTACTTC	CSGNGLAGAARQETQYF